These 25 T cell receptor beta chains came from one sample sequenced in a study of blood T cell repertoires in COVID-19. Generated by immunoSEQ multiplex PCR, the TCRdb table keeps only in-frame clones and is missing some. The repertoire holds 350,000 to 400,000 clones, with more than 80% as singletons. Sequenced material: PBMCs or T cells enriched from blood (not recorded which). These receptors all come from a man in his late teens or twenties who had recovered from COVID-19.

This rearrangement joins TRBV10-3 to TRBJ1-1; possible D gene TRBD1, 5 bases. The germline V and J ends were trimmed by 0 bases and 3 bases, with 14 bases remaining between them. Germline values: CDR1 ENHRY, CDR2 SYGVKD. The CDR3 consists of 16 residues. The CDR3 sequence: CAISESEGRGDTEAFF. DNA for the CDR3: TGTGCCATCAGTGAGTCGGAAGGGAGGGGTGACACTGAAGCTTTCTTT.

This chain links TRBV28 with TRBJ2-3, with D uncertain. The CDR3 spans 15 residues. The V gene's germline CDR1 is MDHEN and CDR2 SYDVKM. Deletions cut 3 bases from V and 0 bases from J, with 10 bases between. The CDR3 sequence is CASSLSFESTDTQYF. In DNA form, the CDR3 reads TGTGCCAGCAGTTTGAGCTTTGAAAGCACAGATACGCAGTATTTT.

V gene TRBV2 combines with J gene TRBJ2-7; tentatively, D is TRBD1 (5 bases). V was cut by 3 bases and J by 6 bases, with 12 bases left in between. Per germline, CDR1 SNHLY and CDR2 FYNNEI. The CDR3 has 13 amino acids. This CDR3 is CASSEEQGSEQYF. The CDR3 DNA sequence: TGTGCCAGCAGTGAGGAGCAGGGTAGCGAGCAGTACTTC.

This chain uses TRBV27 with TRBJ2-3; possibly TRBD2 for D (5 bases). CDR3 length equals 13 residues. Germline V gene sequence: CDR1 MNHEY, CDR2 SMNVEV (reference sequence). The ends were cut back, 7 bases at V and 2 bases at J, with 10 bases in the middle. CDR3 nucleotides: TGTGCCAGCAAGGAGGAATACACAGATACGCAGTATTTT. Amino acids: CASKEEYTDTQYF.

This chain joins TRBV18 and TRBJ1-5, with a tentative D call TRBD1 (5 bases). The CDR3 contains 13 residues. Per the germline V gene, CDR1 is KGHSH and CDR2 is LQKENI. The V end was cut by 6 bases, the J end by 5 bases, with 11 bases between. CDR3 in amino acids: CASSSGGDQPQHF. Here the CDR3 DNA reads TGTGCCAGCTCCTCCGGGGGTGATCAGCCCCAGCATTTT.

This clone was seen a few times. V and J are TRBV6-5 and TRBJ1-1; tentatively, D is TRBD1 (5 bases). Per germline, CDR1 MNHEY and CDR2 SVGAGI. Trimming cost V 2 bases and J 5 bases, with 15 bases left between them. The CDR3 consists of 15 residues. The CDR3: CASSYGGGFKTEAFF. As DNA, the CDR3 is TGTGCCAGCAGTTACGGGGGGGGATTTAAGACTGAAGCTTTCTTT.

This clone was seen only once. J is TRBJ2-6 and V is TRBV15; D might be TRBD1 (6 bases). Germline V lookup: CDR1 LNHNV, CDR2 YYDKDF (reference sequence). The CDR3 has 18 amino acids. The V and J ends lost 0 bases and 1 base respectively, with 13 bases between them. CDR3 sequence: CATSREAGVGSGANVLTF. CDR3 bases: TGTGCCACCAGCAGAGAGGCAGGGGTTGGGTCTGGGGCCAACGTCCTGACTTTC.

The V and J genes are TRBV5-4 and TRBJ2-7; D is perhaps TRBD1 (5 bases). Germline CDR1 reads SGHNT; CDR2 reads YYREEE (reference sequence). Deletions cut 3 bases from V and 0 bases from J, with 10 bases between. CDR3 length: 14 amino acids. CDR3 sequence (DNA): TGTGCCAGCAGCTCAGGCGACAGCTCCTACGAGCAGTACTTC. Encoded protein: CASSSGDSSYEQYF.

The chain joins TRBV5-1 to TRBJ2-7; TRBD2 matches 10 bases. The V gene end was trimmed by 4 bases and the J gene end by 2 bases; junction bases not matched to a gene: 6. There are 15 residues in the CDR3. Germline V CDR1 and CDR2: SGHRS, YFSETQ. The CDR3 region is CASSPLAGEAYEQYF. CDR3 bases: TGCGCCAGCAGCCCTCTAGCGGGAGAGGCCTACGAGCAGTACTTC.

Note on this clone: This sample also contains other DNA sequences that code for the same CDR3. J is TRBJ2-1 and V is TRBV28; 9 nucleotides align to TRBD1. V was pared by 3 bases and J by 7 bases, with 1 base of the junction left unmatched. Germline values: CDR1 MDHEN, CDR2 SYDVKM. The CDR3 is 13 amino acids. CDR3 DNA sequence: TGTGCCAGCAGTTTGGGACAGGGAAATGAGCAGTTCTTC. Translating it yields CASSLGQGNEQFF.

This chain joins TRBV28 and TRBJ2-7; 13 positions agree with TRBD2. Germline V gene data show CDR1 as MDHEN and CDR2 as SYDVKM. V gave up 4 bases and J gave up 5 bases; unmatched junction bases: 8. The CDR3 length is 16 residues. The CDR3 nucleotides are TGTGCCAGCAGTTCCCCACGGACTAGCGGGAGCGACGAGCAGTACTTC. Protein: CASSSPRTSGSDEQYF. Combining the CDR3 with reference TRBV28 and TRBJ2-7 gives the whole variable domain DVKVTQSSRYLVKRTGEKVFLECVQDMDHENMFWYRQDPGLGLRLIYFSYDVKMKEKGDIPEGYSVSREKKERFSLILESASTNQTSMYLCASSSPRTSGSDEQYFGPGTRLTVT.

The V gene is TRBV7-9, the J gene TRBJ2-1; unclear D gene. The CDR3 has 14 residues. Germline V gene lookup returns CDR1 SEHNR and CDR2 FQNEAQ (reference sequence). Trimming removed 5 bases from V and 5 bases from J, with 13 bases in between. CDR3 DNA sequence: TGTGCCAGCAGCCTAACCACGCGGAACAATGAGCAGTTCTTC. It translates to CASSLTTRNNEQFF.

The V and J genes are TRBV6-2 or TRBV6-3 and TRBJ2-5, with 7 nucleotides matching TRBD1. The CDR3 covers 14 residues. V shed 4 bases and J 0 bases; nucleotides not matched to a gene: 2. Per the germline V gene, CDR1 is MNHEY and CDR2 is SVGEGT. Here the CDR3 reads CASSLQGYQETQYF. The CDR3 DNA sequence: TGTGCCAGCAGTTTACAGGGGTACCAAGAGACCCAGTACTTC.

The J gene is TRBJ1-6, the V gene TRBV2, with D possibly being TRBD1 (5 bases). Germline-derived CDR1 and CDR2 are SNHLY and FYNNEI. Trimming took off 10 bases at V and 6 bases at J, with 16 bases between the two ends. This CDR3 is built from 14 residues. CDR3 DNA: TGTGCCAACTCGCCCAGGGTGGGTAATTCACCCCTCCACTTT. Its translation: CANSPRVGNSPLHF.

The rearrangement joins TRBV30 to TRBJ2-3, with D possibly TRBD2 on 5 matching bases. The germline gives CDR1 GTSNPN, CDR2 SVGIG (reference sequence). This CDR3 is 14 amino acids long. V dropped 1 base and J dropped 6 bases, with 14 bases sitting between them. CDR3 in amino acids: CAWSDVGLADTQYF. CDR3 bases: TGTGCCTGGAGTGACGTGGGGTTAGCGGATACGCAGTATTTT.

V and J are TRBV29-1 and TRBJ1-2, with unresolved D. The CDR3 extends over 11 amino acids. In germline, CDR1 is SQVTM, CDR2 ANQGSEA. The CDR3 spells CSAREGDGYTF. The CDR3 DNA is TGCAGTGCTAGGGAGGGTGATGGCTACACCTTC.

V and J are TRBV5-1 and TRBJ2-7, with 7 bases fitting TRBD1. The V gene's germline CDR1 is SGHRS and CDR2 YFSETQ. Trimming cost V 4 bases and J 2 bases; bases outside gene matches: 6. This CDR3 is 14 amino acids long. The CDR3 DNA is TGCGCCAGCAGCCAGGGGACAGCCACCTACGAGCAGTACTTC. It specifies CASSQGTATYEQYF.

There are a few counts of this clone. The genes are TRBV3-1 (or the pseudogene TRBV3-2) and TRBJ1-5; D perhaps matches TRBD1 (5 bases). V was trimmed by 6 bases and J by 3 bases, leaving 15 bases between them. From germline, CDR1 is LGHDT and CDR2 YNNKEL (reference sequence). The CDR3 is 15 amino acids. CDR3 sequence reads: CASSQGLGLNQPQHF. Written as DNA, the CDR3 is TGTGCCAGCAGTCAGGGTCTAGGGCTCAATCAGCCCCAGCATTTT.

The chain uses TRBV7-8 and TRBJ1-1; D unclear. CDR1 and CDR2 from the germline V gene are SGHVS and FQNEAQ. The CDR3 is 15 amino acids. Deletions cut 6 bases from V and 0 bases from J, with 14 bases between. The CDR3 nucleotides are TGTGCCAGCAGACGATCGACACATCTGAACACTGAAGCTTTCTTT. It is translated as CASRRSTHLNTEAFF.

This clone has just a few counts. The chain links TRBV6-5 to TRBJ1-2; D is perhaps TRBD1 (5 bases). Trimming took 7 bases from V and 1 from J, leaving 10 bases between them. Germline values: CDR1 MNHEY, CDR2 SVGAGI. The CDR3 loop spans 13 amino acids. Here the CDR3 DNA reads TGTGCCAGCACCCAAGACAGTAACTATGGCTACACCTTC. Encoded protein: CASTQDSNYGYTF.

The chain recombines TRBV5-1 with TRBJ2-7; 8 bases align to TRBD1. The CDR3 has 14 amino acids. Germline-derived CDR1 and CDR2 are SGHRS and YFSETQ. With 2 bases clipped from V and 5 bases from J, the junction kept 6 bases outside the gene matches. The CDR3 DNA reads TGCGCCAGCAGCTTAGGACAGGGACCGGACGAGCAGTACTTC. Translating gives CASSLGQGPDEQYF.

The chain combines TRBV12-5 with TRBJ2-2; TRBD2 matches at 9 bases. The germline gives CDR1 LGHNT, CDR2 FRNRAP. This CDR3 is built from 15 residues. V gave up 2 bases and J gave up 7 bases; unmatched junction bases: 5. This chain's CDR3 is CASGLISGGIGELFF. The CDR3 DNA reads as TGTGCTAGTGGTTTGATTAGCGGGGGAATCGGGGAGCTGTTTTTT.

The chain uses TRBV11-2 and TRBJ2-2, with D tentatively TRBD2 (6 bases). The CDR3 runs to 15 residues. V gave up 3 bases and J gave up 8 bases, with 16 bases separating them. Germline V gene sequence: CDR1 SGHAT, CDR2 FQNNGV. The DNA for the CDR3 is TGTGCCAGCAGCTTGGCGGGGCAGGGACTTGGGGAGCTGTTTTTT. It yields the protein CASSLAGQGLGELFF.

The CDR3 region has the DNA TGTGCCAGTACTATTTATAGCAATCAGCCCCAGCATTTT. Its translation: CASTIYSNQPQHF. This chain uses TRBV19 with TRBJ1-5; no clear D. CDR1 and CDR2 from the germline V gene are LNHDA and SQIVND (reference sequence). The CDR3 is 13 amino acids. The ends were cut back, 7 bases at V and 0 bases at J, with 7 bases in the middle.

This sequence joins TRBV12-5 and TRBJ2-2; 8 nucleotides match TRBD1. Germline values: CDR1 LGHNT, CDR2 FRNRAP. V was clipped by 10 bases and J by 2 bases; unmatched bases: 6. This CDR3 has 14 amino acids. The CDR3 is CAIRGQGNTGELFF. In DNA form, the CDR3 reads TGTGCTATCAGGGGGCAGGGCAACACCGGGGAGCTGTTTTTT.